The following is a T cell receptor (beta chain) sequence with its context. Trimming pared 0 bases from V and 4 bases from J, leaving 6 bases between. The germline V gene encodes CDR1 GTSNPN and CDR2 SVGIG (reference sequence). This CDR3 contains 13 residues. The protocol was immunoSEQ multiplex PCR, while the TCRdb copy is restricted to in-frame clones and leaves out a portion. This table has fewer than 100,000 clones, approximately 95% appearing once. The entry originates in a study of technical replicates of blood from a handful of donors. Material for sequencing was T cells isolated from PBMCs. V usage is TRBV30 and J usage is TRBJ1-4; D is unresolved. This sequence originates from a human donor in good health. The CDR3 loop reads CAWSVRHNEKLFF. The CDR3 coding sequence is TGTGCCTGGAGTGTACGACATAATGAAAAACTGTTTTTT.